This is a list of T cell receptor beta chains from one sample in a study of cytomegalovirus exposure and HLA in healthy donors. Sequencing used immunoSEQ multiplex PCR; TCRdb keeps in-frame clones, though not all of them. The sample gives about 170,000 clones, around three quarters of which show up once; 7% to 7.5% is in the top ten. The sequenced material came from PBMCs. The source of these receptors is a man aged 40-49 years in good health and CMV-seropositive. The CDR3 runs from the conserved cysteine through the conserved F or W. The D gene is left open where the match is weak. Clone size is given for some rows only: seen once, a few or many times, or a class if the clone is expanded.

clone size	D gene	V gene	J gene	CDR3 DNA	CDR3 protein
NA	TRBD2	TRBV4-1	TRBJ2-7	TGCGCCAGCAGCCCCCTGCTAGCGGGGGGGCCATATCGCAACGAGCAGTACTTC	CASSPLLAGGPYRNEQYF
once	NA	TRBV15	TRBJ1-1	TGTGCCACCAGCAGAGATCGGGGTATTAGAGGAGCTTTCTTT	CATSRDRGIRGAFF
NA	TRBD2	TRBV11-2	TRBJ2-5	TGTGCCAGCAGCTTGGCGCGGGGGGATCAAGAGACCCAGTACTTC	CASSLARGDQETQYF
NA	NA	TRBV29-1	TRBJ1-1	TGCAGCGTTTGGGTTGCGGATCGAATGAACACTGAAGCTTTCTTT	CSVWVADRMNTEAFF
NA	TRBD1	TRBV25-1	TRBJ2-4	TGTGCCAGCAGTGCCGGGGACAGGGGCAAAAACATTCAGTACTTC	CASSAGDRGKNIQYF
few	NA	TRBV7-2	TRBJ1-1	TGTGCCAGCGCCCGCCCCCTAAGCAAGAACACTGAAGCTTTCTTT	CASARPLSKNTEAFF
few	TRBD1	TRBV6-5	TRBJ1-6	TGTGCCAGCAGTACCTCAGGGGGGATGCAGTCACCCCTCCACTTT	CASSTSGGMQSPLHF
NA	NA	TRBV7-9	TRBJ1-1	TGTGCCAGCAGCTTAACAGCCCGGGGCACTGAAGCTTTCTTT	CASSLTARGTEAFF
NA	NA	TRBV7-8	TRBJ1-2	TGTGCCAGCAGCTTAAAAAGCGAAACGGGTATCCCTCAAGGCTACACCTTC	CASSLKSETGIPQGYTF
NA	NA	TRBV5-6	TRBJ2-4	TGTGCCAGCAGGGGGACAACCCTAGCCAAAAACATTCAGTACTTC	CASRGTTLAKNIQYF
NA	TRBD2	TRBV4-2	TRBJ2-5	TGTGCCAGCAGCCAAGTGACTAGCGGGGGGCTGGTGGAGACCCAGTACTTC	CASSQVTSGGLVETQYF
NA	NA	TRBV4-3	TRBJ2-5	TGCGCCAGCAGCCAAGATACTGGAAGGGGGGAGACCCAGTACTTC	CASSQDTGRGETQYF
NA	NA	TRBV6-1	TRBJ2-1	TGTGCCAGCCGGAAGCGGCTAATAAATGAGCAGTTCTTC	CASRKRLINEQFF
NA	NA	TRBV5-4	TRBJ2-1	TGTGCCAGCAGCCTCTACCACAATGAGCAGTTCTTC	CASSLYHNEQFF
NA	NA	TRBV6-6	TRBJ1-5	TGTGCCAGCACCCCGGGACAAGAGAATCAGCCCCAGCATTTT	CASTPGQENQPQHF
few	TRBD1	TRBV9	TRBJ2-7	TGTGCCAGCAGCGAGGCCGGGACAGGGACCTACGAGCAGTACTTC	CASSEAGTGTYEQYF
few	TRBD1	TRBV27	TRBJ1-1	TGTGCCAGCAGTTTATCAACAGGGGAGGTGAACACTGAAGCTTTCTTT	CASSLSTGEVNTEAFF
NA	NA	TRBV6-6	TRBJ1-5	TGTGCCAGCAGCCCCGTAGTGGGGCCTAATCAGCCCCAGCATTTT	CASSPVVGPNQPQHF
NA	TRBD2	TRBV7-9	TRBJ2-7	TGTGCCAGCAGCTTATCGGGAGGGGACTACGAGCAGTACTTC	CASSLSGGDYEQYF
NA	NA	TRBV19	TRBJ1-1	TGTGCCAGTAGCCCTAGGGGTAGCGAAGCTTTCTTT	CASSPRGSEAFF
NA	NA	TRBV19	TRBJ2-2	TGTGCCAGTAGTATAGGGAGCGGACTCGTTACCGGGGAGCTGTTTTTT	CASSIGSGLVTGELFF
NA	TRBD2	TRBV6-6	TRBJ2-1	TGTGCCAGCACCTTACTAGCGGGGGGCGGAAATGAGCAGTTCTTC	CASTLLAGGGNEQFF
NA	NA	TRBV5-5	TRBJ1-1	TGTGCCAGCCACACCGACATGATCAACACTGAAGCTTTCTTT	CASHTDMINTEAFF
NA	NA	TRBV11-2	TRBJ2-2	TGTGCCAGCAGCCATCCGGGGGGCACGAACACCGGGAAGCTGTTTTTT	CASSHPGGTNTGKLFF
NA	NA	TRBV5-1	TRBJ1-5	TGCGCCAGCAGCTTGGAGCCCGATCAGCCCCAGCATTTT	CASSLEPDQPQHF
NA	TRBD1	TRBV19	TRBJ1-5	TGTGCCAGTAGTAGACCCGGGACAGAAAATCAGCCCCAGCATTTT	CASSRPGTENQPQHF
NA	TRBD2	TRBV4-3	TRBJ2-7	TGCGCCAGCAGCCAACGGGAGGGCTACGAGCAGTACTTC	CASSQREGYEQYF
NA	TRBD1	TRBV5-1	TRBJ1-2	TGCGCCAGCAGCTCAGGACAGGGCTACGCTAACTATGGCTACACCTTC	CASSSGQGYANYGYTF
NA	NA	TRBV5-1	TRBJ2-7	TGCGCCAGCAGCTTGGGACTCTACGAGCAGTACTTC	CASSLGLYEQYF
once	NA	TRBV9	TRBJ2-3	TGTGCCAGCAGCGTAGGAGGAGGGGGCACAGATACGCAGTATTTT	CASSVGGGGTDTQYF
once	TRBD1	TRBV5-6	TRBJ2-2	TGTGCCAGCAGCTTAGAACAGGGGGCCGGGGAGCTGTTTTTT	CASSLEQGAGELFF
NA	TRBD1	TRBV19	TRBJ2-3	TGTGCCAGTAGTAACACAGGGGGCTGGGATACGCAGTATTTT	CASSNTGGWDTQYF
NA	TRBD2	TRBV5-4	TRBJ2-5	TGTGCCAGCAGCTTGGGACGTGGGACTAGCGGGGGGGCCGGGCAAGAGACCCAGTACTTC	CASSLGRGTSGGAGQETQYF
NA	NA	TRBV6-4	TRBJ1-1	TGTGCCAGCAGTGATCAAGGGACACCGAACACTGAAGCTTTCTTT	CASSDQGTPNTEAFF
once	NA	TRBV6-1	TRBJ1-2	TGTGCCAGCAGTGAATCAACAGGGCTCTATGGCTACACCTTC	CASSESTGLYGYTF
NA	TRBD1	TRBV7-6	TRBJ2-7	TGTGCCAGCAGCACGCGACAGGGCAGCTCCTACGAGCAGTACTTC	CASSTRQGSSYEQYF
NA	NA	TRBV7-9	TRBJ1-2	TGTGCCAGCAGCTCCACACCTAACTATGGCTACACCTTC	CASSSTPNYGYTF
NA	NA	TRBV27	TRBJ2-7	TGTGCCAGCAGCCTAAAGGGCCCGGGACTCACCTACGAGCAGTACTTC	CASSLKGPGLTYEQYF
NA	TRBD1	TRBV6-5	TRBJ1-2	TGTGCCAGCAGTTACACCCTCGGGACAGGGAGTGGCTACACCTTC	CASSYTLGTGSGYTF
few	NA	TRBV29-1	TRBJ1-1	TGCAGCGTTGATGGGGCGAACACTGAAGCTTTCTTT	CSVDGANTEAFF